Given below is one T cell receptor beta chain in context. What antigen it recognizes has not been identified. No quality values exist for individual bases; no much larger clone is one base distant. The germline V gene (reference sequence) supplies CDR1 LGHDT and CDR2 YNNKEL. The CDR3 goes from the cysteine to the phenylalanine over 14 residues. Of the read, only the CDR3 DNA is kept; its 42 bases are in frame from base 1. Trimming takes 3 bases from V and 2 bases from J, and the germline ends sit 10 bases apart. The data derive from a study of control samples from healthy donors and cancer patients (dated by TCRdb to the early 2020s). To prepare the library, the immunoSEQ multiplex PCR assay was applied. TCRdb limited this immuneACCESS table to in-frame rearrangements with V and J called. A share of clones is missing; checked studies link under half to unresolved V genes, and the rest is unexplained. The sample contains about 170,000 clones, roughly 95% of them found a single time. The top ten clones comprise over 4% of the sample.

The sequenced material came from blood. The receptor chain draws on TRBV3-1 (or the pseudogene TRBV3-2) and TRBJ1-2; no D segment can be confidently identified. This clonotype was sampled from a woman in her sixties in good health. The CDR3 protein is CASSHSTRNYGYTF. In nucleotide form, the sequence is TGTGCCAGCAGCCATTCAACTCGGAACTATGGCTACACCTTC.